The present entry profiles one T cell receptor beta chain with its context. These data come from a study of blood T cell repertoires in COVID-19. Method: immunoSEQ multiplex PCR; TCRdb's copy keeps in-frame clones and lacks some. The table records about 230,000 clones, approximately 89% of them present only once. Sequenced sample: PBMCs or T cells enriched from blood (not recorded which). The TCR originated in a woman aged 25 to 39 with acute COVID-19.

The CDR3 DNA is TGTGCCAGCAGCCCAGACTGGGCGGGGGGCACAGATACGCAGTATTTT. Residues: CASSPDWAGGTDTQYF. The J gene is TRBJ2-3, the V gene TRBV28; 7 bases line up with TRBD2. The CDR3 is made up of 16 amino acids. V shed 6 bases and J 1 base; nucleotides not matched to a gene: 10. Germline values: CDR1 MDHEN, CDR2 SYDVKM. The entire variable domain, with the rest obtained from reference TRBV28 and TRBJ2-3, is as follows: DVKVTQSSRYLVKRTGEKVFLECVQDMDHENMFWYRQDPGLGLRLIYFSYDVKMKEKGDIPEGYSVSREKKERFSLILESASTNQTSMYLCASSPDWAGGTDTQYFGPGTRLTVL.